The 25 T cell receptor beta chains in this list originate from one sample, sequenced in a study of T cells in localized non-small cell lung cancer. Sequencing used immunoSEQ multiplex PCR; TCRdb keeps in-frame clones, though not all of them. In the table there are fewer than 50,000 clones, approximately 83% of which are singletons. The sequencing here drew on PBMCs, taken before any cancer treatment. These receptors came from a man aged 40 to 70 with stage II lung adenocarcinoma.

This clone came up once. The V gene is TRBV19, the J gene TRBJ2-1, with D unresolved. Trimming left V 4 bases short and J 5 bases short, with 12 bases between. Germline CDR1 and CDR2: LNHDA and SQIVND (reference sequence). The CDR3 totals 14 residues. The CDR3 sequence is CASSTLSTNNEQFF. In DNA, the CDR3 is TGTGCCAGTAGTACCCTTTCCACCAACAATGAGCAGTTCTTC. Full variable domain (remainder filled in from reference TRBV19 and TRBJ2-1): DGGITQSPKYLFRKEGQNVTLSCEQNLNHDAMYWYRQDPGQGLRLIYYSQIVNDFQKGDIAEGYSVSREKKESFPLTVTSAQKNPTAFYLCASSTLSTNNEQFFGPGTRLTVL.

This clone has a handful of counts. This rearrangement joins TRBV4-2 to TRBJ2-3; TRBD2 matches at 9 bases. Germline V CDR1 and CDR2: LGHNA, YNFKEQ. This CDR3 is 15 amino acids long. V was clipped by 4 bases and J by 4 bases; unmatched bases: 6. DNA of the CDR3: TGTGCCAGCAGCCCAGCAGGGACTAGCTCAGATACGCAGTATTTT. Protein: CASSPAGTSSDTQYF.

The chain has TRBV29-1 and TRBJ1-5; D is possibly TRBD1 (5 bases). CDR3 length: 13 amino acids. V was trimmed by 3 bases and J by 7 bases, leaving 13 bases between them. Germline V gives CDR1 SQVTM, CDR2 ANQGSEA. Here the CDR3 DNA reads TGCAGCGTTGAGACAGAACCCCGCCAGCCCCAGCATTTT. This sequence encodes CSVETEPRQPQHF.

The chain recombines TRBV11-2 with TRBJ2-3, with D unresolved. V dropped 3 bases and J dropped 10 bases, with 11 bases sitting between them. Looked up from germline, CDR1 is SGHAT and CDR2 is FQNNGV. The CDR3 runs to 12 residues. The CDR3 nucleotides read TGTGCCAGCAGCTTCCTTTTTATTCCGCAGTATTTT. Translated: CASSFLFIPQYF.

This clone has more than one count but fewer than ten. DNA of the CDR3: TGTGCCAGCAGAATAGGGACTAGCGCCAACTCCTACAATGAGCAGTTCTTC. Residues: CASRIGTSANSYNEQFF. This chain joins TRBV27 and TRBJ2-1; 10 bases match TRBD2. The junction had 8 bases not matched to a gene; V was cut back by 6 bases and J by 0 bases. The CDR3 runs 17 residues. Germline V gene lookup returns CDR1 MNHEY and CDR2 SMNVEV (reference sequence).

The chain has TRBV9 and TRBJ2-1, with TRBD2 as a possible D gene (7 bases). This CDR3 region has 12 residues. The germline V gene has CDR1 SGDLS and CDR2 YYNGEE. Trimming removed 7 bases from V and 6 bases from J, with 11 bases in between. CDR3 bases: TGTGCCAGCCAAGGGGGGGTCAATGAGCAGTTCTTC. It codes for CASQGGVNEQFF.

This chain links TRBV6-6 with TRBJ1-4; D is unresolved. V was cut by 0 bases and J by 2 bases, with 7 bases left in between. Germline V gives CDR1 MNHNY, CDR2 SVGAGI (reference sequence). CDR3 size: 15 residues. The CDR3 DNA follows: TGTGCCAGCAGTTACTCAGGGTCGACTAATGAAAAACTGTTTTTT. This codes for CASSYSGSTNEKLFF.

This clone was seen a handful of times. This rearrangement joins TRBV7-9 to TRBJ1-5; D is unresolved. The germline V gene encodes CDR1 SEHNR and CDR2 FQNEAQ (reference sequence). The ends were cut back, 5 bases at V and 0 bases at J, with 2 bases in the middle. This CDR3 has 12 amino acids. The CDR3 here is CASSNSNQPQHF. CDR3 coding DNA: TGTGCCAGCAGCAATAGCAATCAGCCCCAGCATTTT.

The V and J genes are TRBV30 and TRBJ2-6; D unresolved. Germline CDR1 is GTSNPN and CDR2 is SVGIG (reference sequence). The length of the CDR3 is 12 residues. V was clipped by 5 bases and J by 1 base, with 3 bases between them. In DNA form, the CDR3 reads TGTGCCTGGGGATCTGGGGCCAACGTCCTGACTTTC. The encoded protein is CAWGSGANVLTF.

This clone appeared a single time. This chain uses TRBV7-8 with TRBJ2-7; perhaps TRBD1 as D (6 bases). The CDR3 contains 14 residues. Per germline, CDR1 SGHVS and CDR2 FQNEAQ. Trimming removed 0 bases at V and 3 bases at J, with 9 bases between. The CDR3 sequence: CASSLAPRGYEQYF. The CDR3 nucleotides are TGTGCCAGCAGCTTAGCTCCCAGGGGCTACGAGCAGTACTTC.

The V and J genes are TRBV7-8 and TRBJ2-7; D call uncertain. Trimming pared 6 bases from V and 2 bases from J, leaving 8 bases between. CDR3 length equals 12 residues. Germline V gene sequence: CDR1 SGHVS, CDR2 FQNEAQ. CDR3 residues: CASRTVPYEQYF. In nucleotides, the CDR3 is TGTGCCAGCAGAACTGTGCCCTACGAGCAGTACTTC.

This sequence joins TRBV27 and TRBJ1-5; 10 nucleotides align to TRBD1. This CDR3 has 14 residues. CDR1 and CDR2 (germline): MNHEY, SMNVEV (reference sequence). V trimming: 5 bases; J trimming: 6 bases; junction bases outside the gene matches: 4. CDR3 region: CASSPRQGAQPQHF. The CDR3 region has the DNA TGTGCCAGCAGTCCCCGACAGGGGGCTCAGCCCCAGCATTTT.

The gene calls are TRBV11-2 and TRBJ1-1; 9 bases agree with TRBD1. The germline gives CDR1 SGHAT, CDR2 FQNNGV. CDR3 length: 15 amino acids. The junction had 5 bases not matched to a gene; V was cut back by 2 bases and J by 4 bases. The CDR3 sequence: CASSLRQGDTTEAFF. CDR3 nucleotide sequence: TGTGCCAGCAGCTTAAGACAGGGGGATACCACTGAAGCTTTCTTT.

Only a few counts were recorded for this clone. This chain connects TRBV6-1 to TRBJ2-7; 8 bases map to TRBD1. The CDR3 runs 15 residues. Unmatched junction bases numbered 3, after V lost 0 bases and J lost 2 bases. The germline V gene has CDR1 MNHNS and CDR2 SASEGT. The CDR3 DNA is TGTGCCAGCAGTGAAGCCGCGGACAGGGCCTACGAGCAGTACTTC. Translated: CASSEAADRAYEQYF.

This chain uses TRBV6-5 with TRBJ1-2, with 10 positions matching TRBD1. Germline V lookup: CDR1 MNHEY, CDR2 SVGAGI. The CDR3 runs to 15 residues. V shed 5 bases and J 2 bases; nucleotides not matched to a gene: 5. CDR3 region: CASSHGQGGNYGYTF. The CDR3 coding sequence is TGTGCCAGCAGTCACGGACAGGGGGGCAACTATGGCTACACCTTC.

The rearrangement links TRBV11-1 to TRBJ2-2; D may be TRBD1 or TRBD2 (5 bases each). In germline, CDR1 is SGHAT, CDR2 FQDESV (reference sequence). CDR3 length: 16 residues. V lost 5 bases to trimming and J lost 6 bases, with 19 bases between them. The CDR3 nucleotides read TGTGCCAGCAGCCCCCGGGGCCTCGGTACTCCCGGGGAGCTGTTTTTT. Its protein product is CASSPRGLGTPGELFF.

The rearrangement uses TRBV6-6 and TRBJ2-3, with 10 nucleotides matching TRBD1. Germline V gives CDR1 MNHNY, CDR2 SVGAGI (reference sequence). The trim removed 6 bases at V and 2 bases at J, leaving 5 bases unmatched. The CDR3 is made up of 15 amino acids. CDR3 DNA: TGTGCCAGCAGCGCCGGGACAGGGGACACAGATACGCAGTATTTT. It encodes CASSAGTGDTDTQYF.

CDR3 in amino acids: CASSQDVGMTYEQYF. The CDR3 nucleotides are TGTGCCAGCAGCCAAGATGTGGGTATGACCTACGAGCAGTACTTC. The chain joins TRBV14 to TRBJ2-7; D is undetermined. The CDR3 loop spans 15 amino acids. The V end was cut by 0 bases, the J end by 2 bases, with 11 bases between. CDR1 SGHDN and CDR2 FVKESK come from the germline V gene.

This chain connects TRBV28 to TRBJ2-2; 7 nucleotides line up with TRBD2. Trimming cost V 7 bases and J 5 bases; bases outside gene matches: 1. Germline CDR1 reads MDHEN; CDR2 reads SYDVKM. This CDR3 has 12 residues. Written as DNA, the CDR3 is TGTGCCAGCATGGGGGGGACCGGGGAGCTGTTTTTT. Residues: CASMGGTGELFF.

The chain is built from TRBV6-5 and TRBJ1-5, with D unresolved. V gave up 5 bases and J gave up 10 bases, with 12 bases separating them. The CDR3 totals 12 residues. Germline V lookup: CDR1 MNHEY, CDR2 SVGAGI. CDR3 DNA sequence: TGTGCCAGCAGTGAAGGGCCGCGACCCCAGCATTTT. It translates to CASSEGPRPQHF.

This clone was seen more than once but under ten times. The genes are TRBV5-5 and TRBJ1-4; the D is unclear. V shed 1 base and J shed 5 bases, with 12 bases lying between them. The germline V gene encodes CDR1 SGHKS and CDR2 YYEKEE (reference sequence). CDR3 length equals 15 residues. CDR3 amino acids: CASSLSPTANEKLFF. CDR3 nucleotides: TGTGCCAGCAGCTTGTCCCCTACCGCGAATGAAAAACTGTTTTTT. Full variable domain (remainder filled in from reference TRBV5-5 and TRBJ1-4): DAGVTQSPTHLIKTRGQQVTLRCSPISGHKSVSWYQQVLGQGPQFIFQYYEKEERGRGNFPDRFSARQFPNYSSELNVNALLLGDSALYLCASSLSPTANEKLFFGSGTQLSVL.

This chain connects TRBV11-2 to TRBJ2-7; D not certain. This CDR3 has 14 amino acids. V gave up 5 bases and J gave up 0 bases, with 11 bases separating them. CDR1 and CDR2 from the germline V gene are SGHAT and FQNNGV. DNA of the CDR3: TGTGCCAGCAGCCAAGATCCCGACTCCTACGAGCAGTACTTC. Translating gives CASSQDPDSYEQYF.

This clone was counted between two and nine times. The V call is TRBV12-5, the J call TRBJ2-1; 10 nucleotides match TRBD2. V was pared by 4 bases and J by 5 bases, with 2 bases of the junction left unmatched. Germline CDR1 and CDR2: LGHNT and FRNRAP. The CDR3 sequence is 14 residues long. CDR3 residues: CASGSLAGDNEQFF. The CDR3 nucleotides read TGTGCTAGTGGTTCTCTAGCGGGGGACAATGAGCAGTTCTTC.

This chain links TRBV19 with TRBJ1-1; D remains ambiguous. CDR1 is LNHDA, CDR2 SQIVND, per germline (reference sequence). This CDR3 comprises 13 residues. The germline V and J ends were trimmed by 0 bases and 7 bases, with 9 bases remaining between them. The CDR3 region is CASSIDSRNEAFF. The CDR3 DNA sequence: TGTGCCAGTAGTATAGATAGTAGGAATGAAGCTTTCTTT.

This clone showed up just once. The chain employs TRBV7-3 and TRBJ2-7, with D perhaps matching TRBD1 (6 bases). The CDR3 has 14 amino acids. V was cut by 5 bases and J by 0 bases, with 11 bases left in between. Germline-derived CDR1 and CDR2 are SGHTA and FQGTGA. The CDR3 loop reads CASSRTASSYEQYF. The CDR3 bases are TGTGCCAGCAGCCGGACAGCCAGCTCCTACGAGCAGTACTTC.